This paragraph reports one TCR beta chain. Per the germline V gene, CDR1 is SGDLS and CDR2 is YYNGEE. The ends were cut back, 0 bases at V and 4 bases at J, with 11 bases in the middle. CDR3 length equals 15 residues. The data derive from a study of blood T cell repertoires in COVID-19. As processed by the authors: How many nucleated cells were present was estimated from reference gene primer amplification. This table comes from immunoSEQ multiplex PCR, and its TCRdb copy is limited to in-frame clones, with some not included. V and J calls and clone size are those listed in that table; D and trimming were worked out from the DNA. The table lists approximately 140,000 clones, more than 75% of them singletons.

This TCR derives from a man aged 60 to 75 with active or convalescent COVID-19. This chain joins TRBV9 and TRBJ1-5; weak D call: TRBD1 (6 bases). Sequencing was carried out using peripheral blood. Here the CDR3 DNA reads TGTGCCAGCAGCGTAGGACAGGCTCTAAATCAGCCCCAGCATTTT. Translation gives CASSVGQALNQPQHF.